The next 8 T cell receptor beta chains were all read from a single sample in a study of blood T cell repertoires in COVID-19 (dated by TCRdb to 2018 to 2020). The library came from the immunoSEQ multiplex PCR assay. TCRdb provides this immuneACCESS table in a form limited to in-frame rearrangements. Some clones are lacking; in checked studies, under half of them reflect an unresolved V gene, and why the rest are absent is not known. For this sample there are about 59,000 clones; just over 85% appear just once. Clones ranked in the top ten supply less than 20% of the sample. The sequencing input was peripheral blood. These receptors all come from a woman of 80 years or more with active COVID-19.

V and J are TRBV4-2 and TRBJ2-3; 7 bases are shared with TRBD2. Germline V gene sequence: CDR1 LGHNA, CDR2 YNFKEQ. The CDR3 has 16 amino acids. With V trimmed by 1 base and J by 1 base, 5 bases remained unmatched. The CDR3 DNA reads TGTGCCAGCAGCCAAGCAAGCGGGACCGGCACAGATACGCAGTATTTT. As protein: CASSQASGTGTDTQYF.

This CDR3 is CSVVQGGGTEAFF. In DNA, the CDR3 is TGCAGCGTTGTTCAAGGGGGCGGAACTGAAGCTTTCTTT. This rearrangement joins TRBV29-1 to TRBJ1-1; TRBD1 agrees at 7 bases. With V trimmed by 4 bases and J by 5 bases, 7 bases remained unmatched. Germline-derived CDR1 and CDR2 are SQVTM and ANQGSEA. CDR3 length: 13 residues.

This clone came up a few times. The chain carries TRBV11-2 and TRBJ2-1; 8 bases align to TRBD2. Looked up from germline, CDR1 is SGHAT and CDR2 is FQNNGV. V dropped 1 base and J dropped 0; count of bases not matched to a gene: 8. This CDR3 contains 18 residues. The CDR3 DNA is TGTGCCAGCAGCTTAGGGGCGAAGACTAGCGACTCCTACAATGAGCAGTTCTTC. Translated: CASSLGAKTSDSYNEQFF.

The chain links TRBV19 to TRBJ1-2, with TRBD1 as a possible D gene (5 bases). CDR1 and CDR2 from the germline V gene are LNHDA and SQIVND (reference sequence). Trimming cost V 3 bases and J 8 bases, with 16 bases left between them. The CDR3 has 14 residues. CDR3 in DNA: TGTGCCAGTAGTATCTTCCAGGGTTCGGAAGGCTACACCTTC. It encodes CASSIFQGSEGYTF.

The genes are TRBV25-1 and TRBJ2-1; 7 bases align to TRBD2. The junction had 7 bases not matched to a gene; V was cut back by 0 bases and J by 5 bases. Germline V gene lookup returns CDR1 MGHDK and CDR2 SYGVNS. The length of the CDR3 is 16 residues. CDR3 protein: CASSEYRTRSNNEQFF. The DNA of the CDR3 is TGTGCCAGCAGTGAATATAGGACTAGGAGCAACAATGAGCAGTTCTTC.

The chain employs TRBV6-2 or TRBV6-3 and TRBJ2-1; perhaps TRBD1 as D (6 bases). Germline lookup yields CDR1 MNHEY and CDR2 SVGEGT. V gave up 5 bases and J gave up 0 bases, with 14 bases separating them. The CDR3 covers 16 residues. The CDR3 is CASSNEADSSYNEQFF. The CDR3 DNA is TGTGCCAGCAGTAACGAAGCGGACAGCTCCTACAATGAGCAGTTCTTC.

The gene calls are TRBV30 and TRBJ1-1; 8 nucleotides match TRBD1. After removal of 2 bases from V and 10 bases from J, the junction contained 15 bases not matched to a gene. CDR1 is GTSNPN, CDR2 SVGIG, per germline (reference sequence). This CDR3 region has 15 residues. The CDR3 reads CAWSQSGQGKLAAFF. The CDR3 coding sequence is TGTGCCTGGAGTCAGAGCGGACAGGGTAAATTGGCAGCTTTCTTT. The full variable domain, its missing parts supplied by reference TRBV30 and TRBJ1-1, is SQTIHQWPATLVQPVGSPLSLECTVEGTSNPNLYWYRQAAGRGLQLLFYSVGIGQISSEVPQNLSASRPQDRQFILSSKKLLLSDSGFYLCAWSQSGQGKLAAFFGQGTRLTVV.

CDR3 sequence (DNA): TGTGCCAGCAGTACCGGGACTAGCGCCGGAAAGCAGTTCTTC. Translation: CASSTGTSAGKQFF. The rearrangement uses TRBV2 and TRBJ2-1, with 10 nucleotides matching TRBD2. This CDR3 is 14 amino acids long. Per the germline V gene, CDR1 is SNHLY and CDR2 is FYNNEI. J was trimmed by 11 bases and V by 5 bases; bases with no gene match: 9. The variable domain in full, completed from reference TRBV2 and TRBJ2-1, reads EPEVTQTPSHQVTQMGQEVILRCVPISNHLYFYWYRQILGQKVEFLVSFYNNEISEKSEIFDDQFSVERPDGSNFTLKIRSTKLEDSAMYFCASSTGTSAGKQFFGPGTRLTVL.